Shown below are 8 T cell receptor beta chains from a single sample sequenced in a study of blood T cell repertoires in COVID-19. The assay was immunoSEQ multiplex PCR, and TCRdb's table has in-frame clones only and misses some. In the table there are about 250,000 clones, about 91% of which are singletons. Sequenced material: peripheral blood. These receptors were obtained from a woman aged 25 to 39 with COVID-19, enrolled during active disease.

The chain has TRBV6-5 and TRBJ2-3, with 7 nucleotides matching TRBD1. Per germline, CDR1 MNHEY and CDR2 SVGAGI. With V trimmed by 8 bases and J by 1 base, 3 bases remained unmatched. CDR3 length: 13 residues. The CDR3 DNA reads as TGTGCCAGCCACAGGGGTGGCACAGATACGCAGTATTTT. Translating it yields CASHRGGTDTQYF.

In this sample, this clone turned up once. The J gene is TRBJ1-6, the V gene TRBV7-9; D may be TRBD1 (5 bases). This CDR3 comprises 16 residues. Germline V lookup: CDR1 SEHNR, CDR2 FQNEAQ (reference sequence). Trimming took off 5 bases at V and 10 bases at J, with 21 bases between the two ends. CDR3 region: CASSLTGSLGGSPLHF. The DNA for the CDR3 is TGTGCCAGCAGCCTCACCGGGTCTCTGGGGGGGTCACCCCTCCACTTT.

The V and J genes are TRBV18 and TRBJ1-4; 7 bases align to TRBD1. The germline CDR1 and CDR2 sequences are KGHSH and LQKENI. The CDR3 length is 17 residues. With 3 bases clipped from V and 0 bases from J, the junction kept 7 bases outside the gene matches. The CDR3 DNA is TGTGCCAGCTCACCGACAGGGTTACCCGCAACTAATGAAAAACTGTTTTTT. Its protein is CASSPTGLPATNEKLFF.

J is TRBJ2-1 and V is TRBV24-1; D perhaps matches TRBD2 (6 bases). Trimming removed 2 bases from V and 7 bases from J, with 17 bases in between. CDR3 size: 16 residues. Per germline, CDR1 KGHDR and CDR2 SFDVKD. CDR3 in DNA: TGTGCCACCAGTGATTCGGTGGGAGGTCGGGAAAATGAGCAGTTCTTC. It encodes CATSDSVGGRENEQFF.

The genes are TRBV11-3 and TRBJ1-2, with 9 bases fitting TRBD1. The CDR3 spans 13 residues. Trimming at V came to 4 bases and at J to 6 bases, leaving 3 bases not matched to a gene. Germline V gene data show CDR1 as SGHNT and CDR2 as YENEEA. This CDR3 is CASSSRDRDGYTF. The CDR3 DNA follows: TGTGCCAGCAGCTCCCGGGACAGGGATGGCTACACCTTC. The full variable domain, rest sourced from reference TRBV11-3 and TRBJ1-2, is EAGVVQSPRYKIIEKKQPVAFWCNPISGHNTLYWYLQNLGQGPELLIRYENEEAVDDSQLPKDRFSAERLKGVDSTLKIQPAELGDSAVYLCASSSRDRDGYTFGSGTRLTVV.

The chain joins TRBV27 to TRBJ2-3; TRBD2 might be the D (6 bases). Germline V lookup: CDR1 MNHEY, CDR2 SMNVEV (reference sequence). The ends were cut back, 6 bases at V and 1 base at J, with 14 bases in the middle. CDR3 length equals 15 residues. CDR3 sequence (DNA): TGTGCCAGCAGGAAGCGCGGGATTGGCACAGATACGCAGTATTTT. This codes for CASRKRGIGTDTQYF.

The V and J genes are TRBV4-2 and TRBJ1-1; 8 nucleotides agree with TRBD1. Germline trimming cut 0 bases from V and 1 base from J; bases unmatched to any gene: 7. The CDR3 covers 17 residues. Germline CDR1 is LGHNA and CDR2 is YNFKEQ. In DNA, the CDR3 is TGTGCCAGCAGCCAAGATTTACAGGGGGGCCAGAACACTGAAGCTTTCTTT. Translation: CASSQDLQGGQNTEAFF.

This chain connects TRBV19 to TRBJ2-3; 9 nucleotides align to TRBD2. After removal of 5 bases from V and 4 bases from J, the junction contained 10 bases not matched to a gene. The CDR3 totals 16 residues. Germline V lookup: CDR1 LNHDA, CDR2 SQIVND (reference sequence). CDR3 coding DNA: TGTGCCAGTAGTCCCCGACTAGCGGAGAGGGCAGATACGCAGTATTTT. Protein: CASSPRLAERADTQYF.